This TCR beta chain was identified in a study of blood T cell repertoires in COVID-19. Overall study context: PBMCs, B-cell-depleted T cells, or T cells provided the cDNA or gDNA that made up the material.

Individuals aged about 18 to 90 years were recruited from 24 US areas. Original processing notes: Amplified reference gene primers provided the basis for estimating nucleated cell counts. This table comes from immunoSEQ multiplex PCR, and its TCRdb copy is limited to in-frame clones, with some not included. From that table come the V and J calls and clone size; the DNA was used to work out D and trimming. Among just over 300,000 clones listed, about nine tenths were seen once. CDR1 and CDR2 from the germline V gene are SQVTM and ANQGSEA. Trimming pared 4 bases from V and 2 bases from J, leaving 17 bases between. CDR3 length: 15 residues.

The sequencing sample was made of PBMCs or T cells enriched from blood (not recorded which). This clonotype was sampled from a woman in her thirties or forties who had recovered from COVID-19. The chain has TRBV29-1 and TRBJ1-2; a possible D gene is TRBD1 (5 bases). CDR3: CSVGSREGTNYGYTF. CDR3 DNA: TGCAGCGTTGGCTCCCGGGAGGGGACCAACTATGGCTACACCTTC. Variable domain in full (rest from reference TRBV29-1 and TRBJ1-2): SAVISQKPSRDICQRGTSLTIQCQVDSQVTMMFWYRQQPGQSLTLIATANQGSEATYESGFVIDKFPISRPNLTFSTLTVSNMSPEDSSIYLCSVGSREGTNYGYTFGSGTRLTVV.